A selection of T cell receptor beta chains follows, all from one sample in a study of blood T cell repertoires in COVID-19. Libraries were prepared by immunoSEQ multiplex PCR; TCRdb keeps only in-frame clonotypes and omits some of them. Of about 210,000 clones in the sample, 84% are singletons; the top ten hold 9.7%. The sample comprised peripheral blood. Receptors were obtained from a man between 50 and 59 years old with active or convalescent COVID-19. Each CDR3 is given with its conserved first and last residue. Each record gives: CDR3 protein, V gene.

CASSFPDSTDTQYF TRBV3-1/TRBV3-2
CASSFTSGGSEQFF TRBV2
CASSVDQAGNTIYF TRBV5-4
CASHQGGGYGYTF TRBV19
CASSLGARGHTEAFF TRBV5-5
CASSLVTGALAGELFF TRBV5-1
CASSLPRGSGNQETQYF TRBV4-3
CASSQTPGQGLDTQYF TRBV4-1
CATSRDLAGEREQYF TRBV15
CATSDAGEGSSYNEQFF TRBV24-1
CASSQGHPYEQYF TRBV18
CASRTTGGGSDEKLFF TRBV28
CASSPVAGEQYF TRBV7-9
CASSSRDRPTYEQYF TRBV7-9
CASRAGFTSGYTF TRBV28
CASSLSSGTGDGYTF TRBV18
CASRSAGVVGTQYF TRBV6-6
CASSLGLGGGYEQYF TRBV7-3
CASSYTEAFF TRBV2
CASSMGGPPTMGGYTF TRBV19
CSASRPQTGVGTDTQYF TRBV20-1
CASSPPLAGVFEQFF TRBV18
CASSRGRSGANVLTF TRBV5-6
CASSTHGGGTEAFF TRBV19
CASSFGRTRNTEAFF TRBV5-1
CASSQQGAHTEAFF TRBV4-2
CASSLGGGNPNYEQYF TRBV5-1
CASRTFSGTGGGETQYF TRBV11-2
CASSYSGTGVTEAFF TRBV6-5
CAIRSLAGGFNEQFF TRBV10-3
CASSSIDTSSYNEQFF TRBV5-1
CASSLERARHQETQYF TRBV7-2
CASSLRGGRYNEQFF TRBV4-3
CASSPPGYYGYTF TRBV7-8
CASSLEGAHYEQYF TRBV5-6
CASHRGEIFSYNEQFF TRBV5-6
CASSRISQALGELFF TRBV5-5
CASSPFTGELFF TRBV12-3/TRBV12-4